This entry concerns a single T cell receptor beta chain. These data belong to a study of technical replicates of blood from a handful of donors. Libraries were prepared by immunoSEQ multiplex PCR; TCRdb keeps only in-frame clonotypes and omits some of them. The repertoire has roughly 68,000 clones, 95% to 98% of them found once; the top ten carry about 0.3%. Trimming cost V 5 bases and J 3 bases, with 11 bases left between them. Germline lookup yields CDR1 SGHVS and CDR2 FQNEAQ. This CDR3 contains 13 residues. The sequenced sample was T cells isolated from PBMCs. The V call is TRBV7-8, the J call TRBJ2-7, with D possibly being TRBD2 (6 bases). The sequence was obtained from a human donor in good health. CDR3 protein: CASSSGLHYEQYF. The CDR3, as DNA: TGTGCCAGCAGCAGCGGGCTTCACTACGAGCAGTACTTC.